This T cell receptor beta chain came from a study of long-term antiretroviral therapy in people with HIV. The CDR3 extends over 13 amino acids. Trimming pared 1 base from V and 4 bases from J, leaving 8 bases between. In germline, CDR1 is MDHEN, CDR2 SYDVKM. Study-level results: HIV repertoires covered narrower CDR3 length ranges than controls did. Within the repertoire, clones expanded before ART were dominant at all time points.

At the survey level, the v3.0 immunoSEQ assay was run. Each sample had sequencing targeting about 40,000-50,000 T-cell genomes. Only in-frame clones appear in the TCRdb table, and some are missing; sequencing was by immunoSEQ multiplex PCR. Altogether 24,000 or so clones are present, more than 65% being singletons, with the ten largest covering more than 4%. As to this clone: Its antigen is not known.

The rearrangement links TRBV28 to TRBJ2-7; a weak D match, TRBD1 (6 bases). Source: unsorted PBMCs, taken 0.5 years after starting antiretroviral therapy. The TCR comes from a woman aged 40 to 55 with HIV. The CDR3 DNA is TGTGCCAGCAGTTTATCAGGGGTATACGAGCAGTACTTC. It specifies CASSLSGVYEQYF.